The 22 T cell receptor beta chains given below trace back to one sample, sequenced in a study of cytomegalovirus exposure and HLA in healthy donors. Primers included in the PCR were 60 Vbeta and 13 Jbeta primers. This table comes from immunoSEQ multiplex PCR, and its TCRdb copy is limited to in-frame clones, with some not included. There are fewer than 85,000 clones in the sample; roughly four fifths occur only once, and 12% lies in the top ten. Input material: PBMCs. All receptors derive from a male donor in good health and CMV-seropositive.

This clone was seen once. The chain carries TRBV7-2 and TRBJ1-4; 7 bases line up with TRBD1. The ends lost 0 bases at V and 5 bases at J; junction bases unmatched: 9. Per germline, CDR1 SGHTA and CDR2 FQGNSA. The CDR3 length is 17 residues. CDR3 nucleotides: TGTGCCAGCAGCTTAGCAGGGCAGGGGGTTATGAATGAAAAACTGTTTTTT. Its protein product is CASSLAGQGVMNEKLFF.

This clone was observed a few times. This chain joins TRBV21-1 and TRBJ2-1; the DNA was not used to check the table's D call, TRBD2. TRBV21-1 is recorded as a pseudogene. CDR3 length: 17 residues. CDR3 nucleotide sequence: TGTGCCAGCAGGGTCGGCCTAGCGGGAGGCCTGCCAAATGAGCAGTTCTTC. It codes for CASRVGLAGGLPNEQFF.

The count of this clone is one. The chain uses TRBV15 and TRBJ2-7; weak D call: TRBD1 (7 bases). Germline CDR1 LNHNV, CDR2 YYDKDF (reference sequence). The CDR3 sequence is 15 residues long. Trimming left V 5 bases short and J 0 bases short, with 14 bases between. The CDR3 spells CATSGDQGGSYEQYF. CDR3 coding DNA: TGTGCCACCAGCGGGGACCAGGGGGGCTCCTACGAGCAGTACTTC.

This chain joins TRBV9 and TRBJ2-2; 8 positions agree with TRBD1. CDR3 size: 16 residues. V gave up 3 bases and J gave up 0 bases; unmatched junction bases: 4. The germline V gene has CDR1 SGDLS and CDR2 YYNGEE. CDR3 DNA: TGTGCCAGCAGCGAAGGACAGGGCCCGAACACCGGGGAGCTGTTTTTT. Translating gives CASSEGQGPNTGELFF.

This clone was recorded once. The same CDR3 can be traced to other DNA sequences in this sample. The chain joins TRBV6-1 to TRBJ1-2; maybe TRBD1 (5 bases). Trimming took 2 bases from V and 2 from J, leaving 9 bases between them. Germline V gene data show CDR1 as MNHNS and CDR2 as SASEGT. The CDR3 runs 14 residues. CDR3 in DNA: TGTGCCAGCAGTGAACCCCGACAGAACTATGGCTACACCTTC. Protein product: CASSEPRQNYGYTF.

The rearrangement uses TRBV7-3 and TRBJ2-1, with TRBD2 as a possible D gene (5 bases). Trimming pared 3 bases from V and 0 bases from J, leaving 9 bases between. The CDR3 sequence is 15 residues long. Germline V gene lookup returns CDR1 SGHTA and CDR2 FQGTGA. CDR3 sequence: CASSFERSSYNEQFF. DNA for the CDR3: TGTGCCAGCAGCTTCGAGCGGAGCTCCTACAATGAGCAGTTCTTC.

This chain uses TRBV29-1 with TRBJ1-2, with D possibly TRBD1 on 5 matching bases. Germline V CDR1 and CDR2: SQVTM, ANQGSEA. There are 12 residues in the CDR3. V was shortened by 4 bases and J by 6 bases, with 12 bases between the two germline ends. The CDR3 protein is CSVAQGNHGYTF. The DNA for the CDR3 is TGCAGCGTTGCCCAGGGAAATCATGGCTACACCTTC.

The J gene is TRBJ2-1, the V gene TRBV10-1; possible D gene TRBD2, 5 bases. Germline CDR1 WNHNN, CDR2 SYGVQD (reference sequence). The CDR3 covers 16 residues. The ends were cut back, 0 bases at V and 6 bases at J, with 15 bases in the middle. The CDR3 sequence is CASSESSGEWANEQFF. In DNA, the CDR3 is TGCGCCAGCAGTGAGTCCAGCGGCGAGTGGGCCAATGAGCAGTTCTTC.

The chain carries TRBV5-1 and TRBJ2-1, with 8 bases lining up with TRBD2. Germline V gene data show CDR1 as SGHRS and CDR2 as YFSETQ. J was trimmed by 6 bases and V by 2 bases; bases with no gene match: 10. This CDR3 is 16 amino acids long. The CDR3 here is CASSFLGRGGTNEQFF. CDR3 nucleotides: TGCGCCAGCAGCTTTTTGGGTCGGGGGGGTACCAATGAGCAGTTCTTC.

J is TRBJ2-7 and V is TRBV4-3, with no clear D. Germline lookup yields CDR1 LGHNA and CDR2 YSLEER. Trimming left V 5 bases short and J 3 bases short, with 8 bases between. The CDR3 extends over 12 amino acids. The CDR3 is CASSEAFYEQYF. CDR3 DNA: TGCGCCAGCAGCGAAGCCTTCTACGAGCAGTACTTC.

This chain joins TRBV5-6 and TRBJ2-5, with TRBD1 matching over 9 bases. The germline gives CDR1 SGHDT, CDR2 YYEEEE. J was trimmed by 4 bases and V by 4 bases; bases with no gene match: 8. CDR3 length: 15 residues. The CDR3 sequence is CASSQDRGVVETQYF. CDR3 DNA sequence: TGTGCCAGCAGCCAGGACAGGGGAGTTGTAGAGACCCAGTACTTC.

The V gene is TRBV7-9, the J gene TRBJ2-3; D remains ambiguous. Germline CDR1 is SEHNR and CDR2 is FQNEAQ (reference sequence). The CDR3 is 15 amino acids. With 0 bases removed from V and 4 bases from J, the gap between germline ends came to 11 bases. CDR3 in DNA: TGTGCCAGCAGCTTAGCGGTAGAGGTTCCAGATACGCAGTATTTT. It is translated as CASSLAVEVPDTQYF.

V and J are TRBV5-1 and TRBJ2-2; 8 bases are shared with TRBD2. Losses at the gene ends were 3 bases for V and 5 bases for J; bases not matched to a gene: 6. The length of the CDR3 is 15 residues. Germline V gene data show CDR1 as SGHRS and CDR2 as YFSETQ. The CDR3 DNA reads as TGCGCCAGCAGCTCGGGGGGGATCCGGACCGGGGAGCTGTTTTTT. Translation gives CASSSGGIRTGELFF.

The chain recombines TRBV28 with TRBJ1-2; no clear D. Trimming cost V 4 bases and J 6 bases, with 15 bases left between them. CDR3 size: 14 residues. Germline V gene sequence: CDR1 MDHEN, CDR2 SYDVKM. The CDR3, as DNA: TGTGCCAGCAGTTCCGCCCGACATCCTCATGGCTACACCTTC. Residues: CASSSARHPHGYTF.

This clone was recorded a few times. This chain uses TRBV6-5 with TRBJ2-7; 7 bases line up with TRBD2. The CDR3 is 15 residues long. The V segment lost 2 bases and the J segment 1 base; nucleotides outside the gene matches: 5. Germline V CDR1 and CDR2: MNHEY, SVGAGI. CDR3 in amino acids: CASSYRAGVSYEQYF. The DNA of the CDR3 is TGTGCCAGCAGTTACAGGGCGGGGGTGTCCTACGAGCAGTACTTC.

This clone occurred once. The chain is built from TRBV27 and TRBJ1-1; 8 bases align to TRBD1. The CDR3 runs 14 residues. The germline V gene encodes CDR1 MNHEY and CDR2 SMNVEV (reference sequence). V shed 6 bases and J 6 bases; nucleotides not matched to a gene: 9. In nucleotides, the CDR3 is TGTGCCAGCAGCATGGGACAGGTGAAGGCTGAAGCTTTCTTT. It is translated as CASSMGQVKAEAFF.

The CDR3 bases are TGTGCCAGCAGCTTGCAGGCTAGCGGGGGGGGTGAGCAGTACTTC. Protein product: CASSLQASGGGEQYF. The V call is TRBV5-4, the J call TRBJ2-7; TRBD2 agrees at 12 bases. With 1 base clipped from V and 7 bases from J, the junction kept 6 bases outside the gene matches. This CDR3 is built from 15 residues. CDR1 SGHNT and CDR2 YYREEE come from the germline V gene (reference sequence).

The chain couples TRBV5-6 to TRBJ2-1; unclear D gene. The germline CDR1 and CDR2 sequences are SGHDT and YYEEEE. This CDR3 spans 12 amino acids. V was trimmed by 7 bases and J by 9 bases, leaving 14 bases between them. The chain's CDR3 is CASFGTAAEQFF. The CDR3 DNA is TGTGCCAGCTTCGGTACAGCCGCTGAGCAGTTCTTC.

This clone was recorded a few times. V gene TRBV6-5 combines with J gene TRBJ1-1; D unresolved. Looked up from germline, CDR1 is MNHEY and CDR2 is SVGAGI. The CDR3 consists of 14 residues. Trimming shortened V by 5 bases and J by 7 bases, and 17 bases separated the two germline ends. CDR3 region: CASSGSGIRNEAFF. The DNA of the CDR3 is TGTGCCAGCAGTGGGTCGGGAATCAGAAATGAAGCTTTCTTT.

This chain links TRBV6-5 with TRBJ1-1, with D perhaps TRBD1 (5 bases). The germline CDR1 and CDR2 sequences are MNHEY and SVGAGI. The CDR3 runs to 13 residues. Between the trimmed V and J ends, which lost 5 bases and 1 base, there was a span of 8 bases. The CDR3 DNA reads as TGTGCCAGCAGTGGCAGGGCGAACACTGAAGCTTTCTTT. This sequence encodes CASSGRANTEAFF.

The chain uses TRBV5-6 and TRBJ2-3; 14 positions match TRBD2. Germline V CDR1 and CDR2: SGHDT, YYEEEE. The CDR3 has 15 residues. Unmatched junction bases numbered 4, after V lost 5 bases and J lost 5 bases. CDR3 loop: CASSQGLAGVDTQYF. CDR3 DNA: TGTGCCAGCAGTCAGGGACTAGCGGGAGTAGATACGCAGTATTTT.

This chain uses TRBV7-9 with TRBJ1-2; 8 positions agree with TRBD1. CDR3 length: 15 amino acids. Trimming cost V 3 bases and J 2 bases; bases outside gene matches: 5. Germline-derived CDR1 and CDR2 are SEHNR and FQNEAQ (reference sequence). The chain's CDR3 is CASSFGQGQNYGYTF. CDR3 sequence (DNA): TGTGCCAGCAGCTTCGGACAGGGTCAGAACTATGGCTACACCTTC.